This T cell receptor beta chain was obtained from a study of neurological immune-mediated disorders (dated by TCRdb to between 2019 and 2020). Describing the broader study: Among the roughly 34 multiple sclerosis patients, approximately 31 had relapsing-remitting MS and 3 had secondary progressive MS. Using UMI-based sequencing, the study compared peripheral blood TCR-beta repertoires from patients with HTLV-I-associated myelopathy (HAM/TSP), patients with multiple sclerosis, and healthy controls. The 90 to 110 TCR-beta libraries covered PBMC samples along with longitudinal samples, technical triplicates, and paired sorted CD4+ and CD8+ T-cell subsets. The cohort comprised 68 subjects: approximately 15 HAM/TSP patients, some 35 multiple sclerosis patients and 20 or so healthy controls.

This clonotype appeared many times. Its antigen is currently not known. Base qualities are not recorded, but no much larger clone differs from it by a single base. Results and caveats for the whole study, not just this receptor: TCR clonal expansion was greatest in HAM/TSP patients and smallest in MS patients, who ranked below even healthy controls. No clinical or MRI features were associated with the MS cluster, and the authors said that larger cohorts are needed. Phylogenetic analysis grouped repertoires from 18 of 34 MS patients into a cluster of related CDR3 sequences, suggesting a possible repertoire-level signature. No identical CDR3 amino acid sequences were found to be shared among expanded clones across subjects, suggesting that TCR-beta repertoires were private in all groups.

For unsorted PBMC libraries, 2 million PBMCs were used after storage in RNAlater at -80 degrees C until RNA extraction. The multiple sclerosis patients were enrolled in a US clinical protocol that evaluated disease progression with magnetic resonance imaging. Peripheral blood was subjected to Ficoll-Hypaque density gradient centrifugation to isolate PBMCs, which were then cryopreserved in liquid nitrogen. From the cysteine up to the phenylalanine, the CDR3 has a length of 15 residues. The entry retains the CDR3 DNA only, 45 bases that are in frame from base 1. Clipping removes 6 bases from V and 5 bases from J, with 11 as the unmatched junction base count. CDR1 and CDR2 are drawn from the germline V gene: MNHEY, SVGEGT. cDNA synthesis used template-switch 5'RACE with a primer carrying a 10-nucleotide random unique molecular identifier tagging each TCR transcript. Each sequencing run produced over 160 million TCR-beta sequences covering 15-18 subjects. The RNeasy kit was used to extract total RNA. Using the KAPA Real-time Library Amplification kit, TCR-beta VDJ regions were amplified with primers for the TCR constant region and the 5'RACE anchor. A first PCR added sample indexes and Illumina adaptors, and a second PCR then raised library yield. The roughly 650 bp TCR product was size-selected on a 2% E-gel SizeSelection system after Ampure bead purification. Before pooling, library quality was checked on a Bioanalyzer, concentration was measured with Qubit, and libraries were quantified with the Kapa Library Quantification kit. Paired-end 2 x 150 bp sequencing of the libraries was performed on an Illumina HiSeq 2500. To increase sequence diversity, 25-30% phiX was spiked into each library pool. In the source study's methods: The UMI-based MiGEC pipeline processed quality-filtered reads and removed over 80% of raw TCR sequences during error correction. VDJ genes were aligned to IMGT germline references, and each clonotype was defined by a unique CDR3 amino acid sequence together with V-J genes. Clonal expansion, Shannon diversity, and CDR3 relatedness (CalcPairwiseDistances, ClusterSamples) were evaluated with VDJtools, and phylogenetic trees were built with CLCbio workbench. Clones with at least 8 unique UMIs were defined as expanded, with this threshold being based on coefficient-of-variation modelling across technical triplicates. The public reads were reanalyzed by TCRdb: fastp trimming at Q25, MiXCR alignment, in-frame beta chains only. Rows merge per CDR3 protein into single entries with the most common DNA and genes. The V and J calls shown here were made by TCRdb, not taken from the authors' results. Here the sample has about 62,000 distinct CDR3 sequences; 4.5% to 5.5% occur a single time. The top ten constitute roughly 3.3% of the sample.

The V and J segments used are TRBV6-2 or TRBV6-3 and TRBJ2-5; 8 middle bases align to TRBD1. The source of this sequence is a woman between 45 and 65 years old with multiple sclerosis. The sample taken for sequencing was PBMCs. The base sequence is TGTGCCAGCAGCCCGGGACAGGACTTCGGGGAGACCCAGTACTTC. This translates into CASSPGQDFGETQYF.